The TCR beta chain described here comes from a study of blood T cell repertoires in COVID-19. On the study more broadly: The study drew acute and convalescent COVID-19 samples from the United States, Italy and Spain. The cDNA or gDNA used as material had been derived from T cells, B-cell-depleted T cells, or PBMCs.

Original processing methods: Amplification of reference gene primers was used by the study to estimate nucleated cell counts. Measured with immunoSEQ multiplex PCR; TCRdb has only the in-frame clones, and not every one. V, J and clone size reflect that table, while D and trimming were determined from the DNA. Counted here are tens of thousands of clones, over 70% occurring once; the ten biggest clones make up approximately 10%. The germline V gene encodes CDR1 LNHNV and CDR2 YYDKDF (reference sequence). The CDR3 is 12 residues long. V lost 6 bases and J lost 8; bases outside the gene matches: 6. Only a few counts were recorded for this clone.

The clonotype comes from a man aged 45-60 years with acute or convalescent COVID-19. This sequence joins TRBV15 and TRBJ1-1; 7 nucleotides line up with TRBD1. The sequencing input was peripheral blood. The CDR3 here is CATSGDSKEAFF. CDR3 DNA sequence: TGTGCCACCAGTGGGGACAGCAAAGAAGCTTTCTTT.